These 4 T cell receptor beta chains originate from one sample sequenced in a study of blood T cell repertoires in COVID-19. The repertoire was sequenced with immunoSEQ multiplex PCR; TCRdb's copy has only in-frame clones and lacks some. The sample shows around 200,000 clones, 88% of them seen only once. The specimen sequenced was peripheral blood. These receptors were collected from a man aged 18 to 29 with active or convalescent COVID-19.

The gene calls are TRBV5-1 and TRBJ2-2; 7 positions agree with TRBD1. CDR3 length: 15 amino acids. The V gene's germline CDR1 is SGHRS and CDR2 YFSETQ. V lost 3 bases and J lost 0; bases outside the gene matches: 2. The CDR3 here is CASSSTGPNTGELFF. The CDR3 nucleotides are TGCGCCAGCAGCTCGACAGGGCCGAACACCGGGGAGCTGTTTTTT.

The rearrangement joins TRBV5-4 to TRBJ1-1, with D unresolved. CDR1 SGHNT and CDR2 YYREEE come from the germline V gene (reference sequence). V was shortened by 9 bases and J by 7 bases, with 16 bases between the two germline ends. This CDR3 is 12 amino acids long. DNA for the CDR3: TGTGCCACTTTCCGGTCGGGTAATGAAGCTTTCTTT. Translation gives CATFRSGNEAFF.

The CDR3, as DNA: TGTGCCAGCAGTGAATCCCTAGCGGGAGCGGTTGAGCAGTTCTTC. Residues: CASSESLAGAVEQFF. V usage is TRBV2 and J usage is TRBJ2-1, with 10 bases lining up with TRBD2. Germline V CDR1 and CDR2: SNHLY, FYNNEI. This CDR3 is 15 amino acids long. The V and J ends lost 2 bases and 9 bases, in that order; junction bases with no gene match: 7.

The chain employs TRBV29-1 and TRBJ1-2, with D tentatively TRBD1 (6 bases). V shed 3 bases and J shed 4 bases, with 21 bases lying between them. Germline loops: CDR1 SQVTM, CDR2 ANQGSEA. The CDR3 spans 16 residues. In DNA form, the CDR3 reads TGCAGCGTTGAGGGTTTGGCGGAACCCAGGGGCTATGGCTACACCTTC. The encoded protein is CSVEGLAEPRGYGYTF.